This T cell receptor (beta chain) was sequenced for a study of blood T cell repertoires in COVID-19. Participant-reported clinical history was the basis for cohort assignment. Original processing methods: Reference gene primer amplification yielded estimated nucleated cell counts. The method was immunoSEQ multiplex PCR; TCRdb's version includes in-frame clones alone and lacks a portion of them. The DNA was the basis for D and trimming; V, J and clone size are from that table. The sample lists under 400,000 clones; roughly 90% were seen once. CDR1 SGHNT and CDR2 YENEEA come from the germline V gene. V was shortened by 1 base and J by 2 bases, with 12 bases between the two germline ends. The CDR3 covers 16 residues.

Sequencing was done on a sample of PBMCs or T cells enriched from blood (not recorded which). The source is a woman aged 25 to 39 who had been exposed to COVID-19. The genes are TRBV11-3 and TRBJ2-1; tentatively, D is TRBD2 (6 bases). CDR3 in DNA: TGTGCCAGCAGCTTAGGGGTCCGGGAGCCCTACAATGAGCAGTTCTTC. Protein sequence: CASSLGVREPYNEQFF.